Listed here is a single TCR beta chain. Its antigen is unknown. One base away there is no much larger clone; base qualities are not given. This sample is drawn from a study of shared clonotypes between healthy human individuals (TCRdb year 2020). With regard to the full study: The cohort comprised two women and a few men aged 18 to 49 years. Blood TCR repertoires of about 5 healthy adults were deeply sequenced to estimate repertoire size and the extent of clonotype sharing between individuals. Different laboratories and diverse techniques were used to prepare libraries and sequence TCR repertoires, to increase sequencing depth and limit assay-specific biases. For each donor, three plates each were used for CD4 naive and CD4 memory, two plates were used for CD8 naive, and one plate was used for CD8 memory. Each donor's leukapheresis produced roughly between roughly 0.85 and 9.5 billion PBMCs. The paper as a whole reports these results and caveats: Compared with non-shared clonotypes, the clonotypes found in all four sorted-subset donors had higher generation probabilities. Pairwise subsampling indicated that sequencing depth was expected to affect the degree of clonotype sharing among donors. Only blood was sampled, and tissue TCR repertoires likely differ from those in blood. Larger estimated clonotype richness was generally found for naive subsets than for memory subsets. Because the study included a small number of donors, the genetic and exposure-history diversity represented was limited. Approximately 5% of naive CD4, 3.5% of naive CD8, 2.3% of memory CD4, and 0.35% to 0.4% of memory CD8 clonotypes were shared across several donors. Incomplete sequencing was indicated by rarefaction of sorted-subset datasets, despite the large sequencing depth.

CD8 naive samples were CD45RO-negative cells positively selected for CCR7, giving a CD45RA+CCR7+ population that excluded TemRA cells. The donors were healthy, HIV-negative adults with no recently reported acute infections or vaccinations. Every donor was a Caucasian adult living in Nashville, Tennessee, USA. Blood was collected by leukapheresis, and PBMCs were isolated by Ficoll-Histopaque density gradient centrifugation and then cryopreserved in liquid nitrogen vapor phase. Purity and quantity of every magnetically sorted T cell population were checked by analytical flow cytometry. Genomic DNA was isolated from every sorted fraction and measured by UV absorbance on a Nanodrop 2000c. Using the deep immunoSEQ assay, TCR CDR3 regions were amplified from genomic DNA by multiplex PCR. Genomic DNA extracted from each cell subset was distributed evenly over all wells of several immunoSEQ 96-well plates, and each plate served as one replicate. For sorted subsets, each replicate PCR was loaded with approximately 0.2 ug genomic DNA, equivalent to 30,000 or so T cell genomes. Purified libraries were quantified with a Qubit 3.0 fluorometer, sized on a Bioanalyzer 2100, and re-quantified with the KAPA Library Quantification kit. Each immunoSEQ 96-well plate was sequenced on its own single-read 150-cycle Illumina NextSeq 550 flow cell. On the authors' methods: The immunoSEQ output contained only junctional sequences without quality scores, so filtering could not match that applied to full-length reads. To assign V/J genes and CDR3, sequences were annotated using PyIR, a Python wrapper for IgBLAST v1.9, with IMGT germline references. Reads were filtered out if the reads had weak V/J assignments (E-value above 1e-6), no CDR3, stop codons, out-of-frame junctions, or ambiguous translated residues. V3J clonotypes were defined as sequences sharing the same inferred V gene, J gene, and CDR3 amino acid sequence. Percentage overlap between repertoires was calculated by dividing the number of shared unique clonotypes by the size of the smaller repertoire. Three approaches were used to assess repertoire richness: RTK rarefaction, the Chao1 estimator, and Recon v2.1 estimates of unobserved clonotypes. Generation probabilities for all TCRbeta clonotypes obtained by the gDNA method from a handful of donors were computed using OLGA. Drawn from immuneACCESS, this table holds only the in-frame rearrangements with V and J called that TCRdb kept. Clones are partly lost; checked studies trace under half to an unresolved V gene and leave the rest unexplained. Clonal size and the V and J genes are those of that table, whereas D and trimming came from the DNA. The sample data list some 740,000 clones, and 90% to 95% of these were observed just once. Jointly, the top ten make up 20% to 30% of the sample.

This receptor was taken from a young man in good health. Sequenced sample: naive CD8+ T cells sorted from blood. The cell subset or site label, read with the paper, signifies: CD45RA+CCR7+.

The CDR3 protein is CASSYGSGSDEQFF. The bases read TGTGCCAGCAGTTACGGCAGCGGGAGTGATGAGCAGTTCTTC. The V and J segments used are TRBV6-5 and TRBJ2-1, and 8 junction bases match TRBD2. CDR1 and CDR2, looked up from the germline V gene, are MNHEY and SVGAGI. Counted from cysteine to phenylalanine, this CDR3 has 14 amino acids. The retained sequence is limited to the CDR3, 42 bases, with the frame set at the first base. V is trimmed back by 2 bases and J by 8 bases, and the junction contains 5 bases that no gene match accounts for.